This T cell receptor beta chain comes out of a study of T cells in Graves' hyperthyroidism and ophthalmopathy. RNA transcripts served as the template for amplifying TCR beta CDR3 regions. TCR CDR3 regions were first amplified by RT-PCR with HTBI primers. TCRdb called the multiplex PCR reads again in MiXCR, with one record for every CDR3 protein. The sample consists of hundreds of thousands of distinct CDR3 sequences, roughly 20% of them appearing once. Germline V gene lookup returns CDR1 MNHEY and CDR2 SVGAGI. V was pared by 0 bases and J by 0 bases, with 14 bases between. The CDR3 totals 17 residues.

Sequencing was done on a sample of blood. J is TRBJ1-2 and V is TRBV6-5; D gene uncertain. The receptor's source is a woman between 45 and 60 years old with Graves' hyperthyroidism that later progressed to Graves' ophthalmopathy. The CDR3: CASSYSIILLPNYGYTF. For the CDR3, the DNA is TGTGCCAGCAGTTACTCGATTATTCTGCTTCCTAACTATGGCTACACCTTC.